These 18 T cell receptor beta chains came from one sample sequenced in a study of CD8+ T cells in alopecia areata. RNA was extracted and reverse transcribed into cDNA as the sequencing template. Some clones are missing from TCRdb's copy, which holds only in-frame ones; the method was immunoSEQ multiplex PCR. This table holds about 150,000 clones, around 55% found once. The sequenced sample consisted of CD4+ T cells sorted from blood. These receptors were obtained from a human donor in good health.

The rearrangement joins TRBV5-1 to TRBJ2-7; TRBD2 matches 9 bases. CDR3 length: 14 residues. Germline CDR1 is SGHRS and CDR2 is YFSETQ. J was trimmed by 3 bases and V by 4 bases; bases with no gene match: 5. CDR3 sequence: CASSRLADYYEQYF. In DNA form, the CDR3 reads TGCGCCAGCAGCCGACTAGCGGATTACTACGAGCAGTACTTC.

Many counts were recorded for this clone. This rearrangement joins TRBV14 to TRBJ2-5; D is undetermined. Trimming took 4 bases from V and 2 from J, leaving 17 bases between them. This CDR3 contains 16 residues. Germline loops: CDR1 SGHDN, CDR2 FVKESK. CDR3 sequence reads: CASSRIAGEIQETQYF. The CDR3 DNA sequence: TGTGCCAGCAGCCGGATTGCTGGGGAAATACAAGAGACCCAGTACTTC.

The J gene is TRBJ2-5, the V gene TRBV6-5; D gene ambiguous. Trimming cost V 5 bases and J 5 bases, with 12 bases left between them. CDR3 length: 13 amino acids. Looked up from germline, CDR1 is MNHEY and CDR2 is SVGAGI. The CDR3 reads CASSPDIDETQYF. CDR3 in DNA: TGTGCCAGCAGTCCAGACATTGATGAGACCCAGTACTTC.

The V and J genes are TRBV27 and TRBJ1-1, with D unresolved. CDR1 and CDR2 (germline): MNHEY, SMNVEV (reference sequence). Trimming removed 5 bases from V and 4 bases from J, with 14 bases in between. This CDR3 comprises 14 residues. In nucleotides, the CDR3 is TGTGCCAGCAGTGCCTTAAATAGAGGCACTGAAGCTTTCTTT. Translating gives CASSALNRGTEAFF.

The chain couples TRBV5-1 to TRBJ2-1, with 7 bases fitting TRBD2. The V and J ends lost 0 bases and 1 base, in that order; junction bases with no gene match: 1. The CDR3 is made up of 15 amino acids. Germline-derived CDR1 and CDR2 are SGHRS and YFSETQ. The DNA for the CDR3 is TGCGCCAGCAGCTTGGGCGGGAGATCCTACAATGAGCAGTTCTTC. Its protein is CASSLGGRSYNEQFF.

This clone came up a few times. V usage is TRBV10-3 and J usage is TRBJ2-1; D possibly corresponds to TRBD2 (5 bases). The germline V and J ends were trimmed by 6 bases and 5 bases, with 11 bases remaining between them. The CDR3 sequence is 13 residues long. The V gene's germline CDR1 is ENHRY and CDR2 SYGVKD. In nucleotides, the CDR3 is TGTGCCATCAGGGGAGACTTAAACAATGAGCAGTTCTTC. Translation: CAIRGDLNNEQFF.

The rearrangement joins TRBV15 to TRBJ1-2, with D maybe TRBD1 (6 bases). With 1 base removed from V and 5 bases from J, the gap between germline ends came to 8 bases. The germline V gene encodes CDR1 LNHNV and CDR2 YYDKDF (reference sequence). This CDR3 spans 13 amino acids. CDR3 in amino acids: CATSRGTAYGYTF. In DNA form, the CDR3 reads TGTGCCACCAGCAGAGGGACAGCGTATGGCTACACCTTC.

This chain joins TRBV29-1 and TRBJ2-5; D unclear. Trimming removed 0 bases from V and 5 bases from J, with 1 base in between. This CDR3 spans 10 amino acids. The germline V gene encodes CDR1 SQVTM and CDR2 ANQGSEA. CDR3 coding DNA: TGCAGCGTTGAAGATGAGACCCAGTACTTC. Its protein is CSVEDETQYF.

The V gene is TRBV29-1, the J gene TRBJ1-1; TRBD1 matches at 7 bases. J was trimmed by 0 bases and V by 7 bases; bases with no gene match: 5. The CDR3 totals 13 residues. From germline, CDR1 is SQVTM and CDR2 ANQGSEA. The CDR3 loop reads CSGSGQLNTEAFF. CDR3 sequence (DNA): TGCAGCGGGTCGGGACAGCTGAACACTGAAGCTTTCTTT.

The chain couples TRBV30 to TRBJ1-1; no clear D gene. The V gene lost 3 bases and the J gene lost 1 base, with 12 bases spanning the gap. This CDR3 contains 14 residues. Germline values: CDR1 GTSNPN, CDR2 SVGIG (reference sequence). The CDR3 spells CAWSRPEANTEAFF. The CDR3 region has the DNA TGTGCCTGGAGCCGTCCCGAGGCGAACACTGAAGCTTTCTTT.

The chain employs TRBV5-1 and TRBJ2-7, with a weak D call TRBD1 (6 bases). This CDR3 comprises 15 residues. Trimming stripped 0 bases from V and 7 bases from J, with 17 bases between. The germline V gene encodes CDR1 SGHRS and CDR2 YFSETQ. This CDR3 is CASSLAFRGVGEQYF. As DNA, the CDR3 is TGCGCCAGCAGCTTGGCTTTCAGGGGAGTGGGGGAGCAGTACTTC.

The CDR3 nucleotides read TGTGCCAGCAGCGTGGCGGCGGGTTTGAGCACTGAAGCTTTCTTT. Translating it yields CASSVAAGLSTEAFF. V usage is TRBV9 and J usage is TRBJ1-1; D not resolved. CDR3 length: 15 residues. In germline, CDR1 is SGDLS, CDR2 YYNGEE. V shed 2 bases and J shed 4 bases, with 15 bases lying between them.

Note on this clone: Other nucleotide sequences in the sample specify the same CDR3. The chain employs TRBV7-2 and TRBJ1-1, with a weak D call TRBD1 (5 bases). This CDR3 is 12 amino acids long. Germline CDR1 SGHTA, CDR2 FQGNSA. V lost 3 bases to trimming and J lost 7 bases, with 9 bases between them. In DNA form, the CDR3 reads TGTGCCAGCAGCTTCAGCCAGGGTGAAGCTTTCTTT. Its translation: CASSFSQGEAFF.

V gene TRBV5-1 combines with J gene TRBJ2-7; weak D call: TRBD2 (5 bases). Trimming pared 2 bases from V and 0 bases from J, leaving 12 bases between. Germline CDR1 SGHRS, CDR2 YFSETQ. The CDR3 is 15 residues long. The CDR3 nucleotides are TGCGCCAGCAGCTTCGGCGGGTCGAGCTCCTACGAGCAGTACTTC. Its translation: CASSFGGSSSYEQYF.

The chain combines TRBV7-2 with TRBJ1-5; 10 positions match TRBD1. The CDR3 loop spans 15 amino acids. Trimming removed 5 bases from V and 5 bases from J; junction bases left unmatched: 6. The germline V gene encodes CDR1 SGHTA and CDR2 FQGNSA. Written as DNA, the CDR3 is TGTGCCAGCAGCCGGACAGGGGGAGTACATCAGCCCCAGCATTTT. Its translation is CASSRTGGVHQPQHF. Full variable domain (outside the CDR3, taken from reference TRBV7-2 and TRBJ1-5): GAGVSQSPSNKVTEKGKDVELRCDPISGHTALYWYRQSLGQGLEFLIYFQGNSAPDKSGLPSDRFSAERTGGSVSTLTIQRTQQEDSAVYLCASSRTGGVHQPQHFGDGTRLSIL.

The genes are TRBV30 and TRBJ1-3; 9 bases are a match to TRBD1. This CDR3 spans 17 amino acids. Germline-derived CDR1 and CDR2 are GTSNPN and SVGIG (reference sequence). After removal of 7 bases from V and 2 bases from J, the junction contained 15 bases not matched to a gene. As DNA, the CDR3 is TGTGCCTTCACTTCGGGACAGGGCCTTCGGGCTGGAAACACCATATATTTT. Its protein product is CAFTSGQGLRAGNTIYF.

This clone was seen a few times. The chain has TRBV4-1 and TRBJ2-2; the D call may be TRBD1 or TRBD2 (6 bases each). Between the trimmed V and J ends, which lost 3 bases and 2 bases, there was a span of 16 bases. The CDR3 length is 17 residues. Germline CDR1 reads MGHRA; CDR2 reads YSYEKL. The CDR3 reads CASSHPSGAGNTGELFF. Here the CDR3 DNA reads TGCGCCAGCAGCCACCCCTCAGGGGCGGGAAACACCGGGGAGCTGTTTTTT.

This chain links TRBV15 with TRBJ2-7, with D possibly being TRBD1 (6 bases). Germline lookup yields CDR1 LNHNV and CDR2 YYDKDF (reference sequence). V lost 0 bases to trimming and J lost 0 bases, with 9 bases between them. CDR3 length: 15 amino acids. DNA of the CDR3: TGTGCCACCAGCAGAGATCACAGGGTCTCCTACGAGCAGTACTTC. Its translation is CATSRDHRVSYEQYF.